The clone carrying this TCR beta chain was detected many times. Its antigen is unidentified. The data were obtained in a study of human T cells and chemical hapten exposure. TCRdb independently ran MiXCR on the RACE reads; one entry per CDR3 protein. Of 99,000 or so distinct CDR3 sequences listed, roughly 10% are singletons. Study-wide points: PT1 expanded TCR numbers rose with patch test score.

The sample's time point: pre-sensitization, week 0. Treatment described: therapeutic diphenylcyclopropenone sensitization with weekly scalp DPC. People who gave samples had alopecia, were 18 to 70 years old, and were suitable for DPC. Unseparated into fractions, whole blood served as the source from which total RNA was extracted. The CDR3 is 16 amino acids. Per the germline V gene, CDR1 is SGHTA and CDR2 is FQGNSA. With 4 bases removed from V and 2 bases from J, the gap between germline ends came to 14 bases. The sequenced sample was whole blood, obtained in connection with sensitization to the hapten diphenylcyclopropenone (DPC). The clonotype originates from a woman between 55 and 75 years old with alopecia areata. Some clones in this sample may be carry-over from other donors' samples. The J gene is TRBJ2-2, the V gene TRBV7-2; maybe TRBD2 (6 bases). The CDR3 is CASSSQGLLNTGELFF. The DNA for the CDR3 is TGTGCCAGCAGCTCACAAGGACTACTTAACACCGGGGAGCTGTTTTTT. Variable domain in full (rest from reference TRBV7-2 and TRBJ2-2): GAGVSQSPSNKVTEKGKDVELRCDPISGHTALYWYRQSLGQGLEFLIYFQGNSAPDKSGLPSDRFSAERTGGSVSTLTIQRTQQEDSAVYLCASSSQGLLNTGELFFGEGSRLTVL.